A single T cell receptor (beta chain) is shown here with its context. Its recognized antigen is unknown. Base qualities are not recorded, but no much larger clone differs from it by a single base. The immunoSEQ Assay, a bias-controlled multiplex PCR, was used to amplify TCRbeta CDR3 regions from genomic DNA. From the authors' description of their analysis: The number of nucleated cells in each sample was estimated from the amplification of reference gene primers within the assay. Sequence reads were collapsed and filtered to measure the absolute abundance of every unique TCRbeta CDR3 rearrangement. For each sample, productive Simpson clonality was calculated as the square root of Simpson's diversity index across productive rearrangements. TCRdb took over this immuneACCESS table, retaining in-frame rearrangements with V and J assigned. Such tables are incomplete; in checked studies, under half of the missing clones stem from an unresolved V gene, and the remainder is unexplained. The V and J calls and the clone size are those of that table, but D and trimming were determined from the DNA. This sample gives about 190,000 clones in total; around 87% of them show up just once. The ten largest account for about 2.5% of the sample.

This entry comes from a study of blood T cell repertoires in COVID-19 (dated by TCRdb to the early 2020s). About the investigation overall: Samples from collaborators originated in the United States, Italy and Spain and spanned both the acute and convalescent phases of COVID-19. The dataset comprised deeply sampled blood TCRbeta repertoires from subjects exposed to, actively infected with, or recovered from COVID-19. A freely available public database, intended as a resource for researchers studying the immune response to SARS-CoV-2, is where the repertoires were released. HLA class I and class II types, where available, came from metadata supplied by the sample provider rather than from assay-based typing. The prospective study material was composed of cDNA or gDNA derived from T cells, B-cell-depleted T cells, or PBMCs. Nearly every sample came with metadata listing a de-identified subject ID, COVID-19 status, age in years and sex. The samples were drawn from the first 160 participants of the ongoing ImmuneRACE study and from under 1,500 subjects provided by 6 global collaborators.

Collaborating institutions collected whole blood in K2EDTA tubes following their own protocols. For TCRbeta analysis, collaborators shipped samples in one of three forms: frozen whole blood, isolated PBMCs, or DNA extracted from either of those sample types. Overall study outcomes, separate from this receptor: Clinical and demographic metadata were provided uncurated, with the amount varying by source and participant.

The CDR3, cysteine through phenylalanine, is 13 amino acids long. Just CDR3 DNA is preserved here, 39 bases in frame from base 1. V lost 5 bases and J lost 7 bases; the stretch between them is 14 bases long. This clonotype originated in a middle-aged man with active or convalescent COVID-19. The sample taken for sequencing was peripheral blood. This receptor chain uses TRBV12-3 or TRBV12-4 and TRBJ1-1; TRBD1 is a possible D gene, resting on 6 matching bases. The nucleotide sequence is TGTGCCAGCAGTCTAAAAGGGGGATATGAAGCTTTCTTT. This translates into CASSLKGGYEAFF.